This TCR beta chain comes out of a study of radiotherapy plus CTLA-4 blockade in lung cancer (dated by TCRdb to the late 2010s). Regarding the complete study: Among the enrolled patients, approximately 18% had an objective response, and approximately 33% reached disease control. What the research found in general, with its limitations: After treatment with radiotherapy and ipilimumab, TCR clones that came from tumors expanded in the peripheral blood. Increased serum interferon-beta after radiation, together with early dynamic changes in blood T cell clones, were reported to be the strongest predictors of response.

Libraries were prepared through the immunoSEQ multiplex PCR assay. TCRdb stores this immuneACCESS table with in-frame sequences only. Part of the clones is absent; in the studies checked, under half of the shortfall reflects unresolved V genes, and no reason is known for the rest. The sample has about 95,000 clones on record, about 80% of them singletons. In total, the top ten clones hold over 0.75% of the sample. Germline trimming amounts to 6 bases on V and 0 bases on J, with 2 as the count of junction bases outside the gene matches. CDR1 is given as MNHNY and CDR2 as SVGAGI, both from the germline V gene (reference sequence). Taken from cysteine to phenylalanine, the CDR3 has 15 residues. Only the CDR3 region is kept as DNA, spanning 45 bases read in frame from base 1. In this study, focal radiation therapy paired with CTLA-4 blockade (ipilimumab) was tested in patients who had chemo-refractory metastatic non-small-cell lung cancer.

A word on this clone: Its binding antigen is unknown. No much larger clone is present one base from it, and per-base qualities are unavailable.

The sequenced sample was peripheral blood, obtained from a patient treated with radiotherapy plus ipilimumab. The V gene is TRBV6-6 and the J gene is TRBJ2-6, and 7 junction bases match TRBD1. The source of this sequence is a human donor with non-small cell lung cancer who had stable disease on radiotherapy plus ipilimumab. The DNA sequence reads TGTGCCAGCAGCCCAGGGGGCTCTGGGGCCAACGTCCTGACTTTC. It translates to CASSPGGSGANVLTF.